These 12 T cell receptor beta chains originate from one sample sequenced in a study of spatial heterogeneity in lung cancer. MiXCR, applied by TCRdb to the 5' RACE reads, yields one record per CDR3 protein. The profile shows 2,500 to 3,500 distinct CDR3 sequences, about a sixth of them singletons. Study observations and caveats: Tumoral mutation counts were tracked by counts of expanded intratumoral alpha and beta TCRs.

This sample's time point: sample taken at primary tumor resection. The antigens these receptors bind are not known. The source material was lung tumor tissue, sampled at surgery. These receptors all come from a male donor with early-stage non-small cell lung cancer.

Worth noting for this clonotype: The library was built for alpha chains, so this beta chain is an off-target read and its size means little. V and J are TRBV4-1 and TRBJ1-3, with D possibly matching TRBD1 (6 bases). This CDR3 region has 15 residues. Germline lookup yields CDR1 MGHRA and CDR2 YSYEKL. V shed 0 bases and J shed 2 bases, with 8 bases lying between them. The CDR3 nucleotides read TGCGCCAGCAGCCAAGATCAGGGGACTGGAAACACCATATATTTT. Encoded protein: CASSQDQGTGNTIYF.

Within the sample, this clonotype is large. This beta chain is an off-target read within a library intended for alpha chains, so its frequency means little. The V gene is TRBV20-1, the J gene TRBJ2-2, with 7 bases lining up with TRBD1. Germline CDR1 DFQATT, CDR2 SNEGSKA (reference sequence). After removal of 0 bases from V and 3 bases from J, the junction contained 10 bases not matched to a gene. The CDR3 sequence is 17 residues long. The CDR3 DNA is TGCAGTGCTAGAGAGAGAGACAGGGATGGGGACACCGGGGAGCTGTTTTTT. The encoded protein is CSARERDRDGDTGELFF.

As concerns this clonotype: This beta chain slipped into a library made for alpha chains as a stray read, so its size is not meaningful. The chain couples TRBV6-5 to TRBJ1-4, with D tentatively TRBD1 (6 bases). The CDR3 is made up of 13 amino acids. Germline CDR1 reads MNHEY; CDR2 reads SVGAGI. Trimming shortened V by 5 bases and J by 8 bases, and 12 bases separated the two germline ends. The CDR3 loop is CASSTLGGEKLFF. CDR3 bases: TGTGCCAGCAGTACACTAGGGGGGGAAAAACTGTTTTTT.

Only a few counts were recorded for this clonotype. In a library made to pick up alpha chains, this beta chain is a stray read with a size that means little. V usage is TRBV3-1 and J usage is TRBJ2-3, with D perhaps TRBD2 (6 bases). The V gene's germline CDR1 is LGHDT and CDR2 YNNKEL (reference sequence). The CDR3 is 17 amino acids. V lost 3 bases and J lost 3, with 19 bases in between. The CDR3 DNA sequence: TGTGCCAGCAGCCACCACCAACTAGCCACCCTTACAGATACGCAGTATTTT. Amino acid sequence: CASSHHQLATLTDTQYF.

Within the sample, this clonotype is medium-sized (0.01 to 0.1%). This beta chain came through as a stray read in a library set up for alpha chains, and its size says little. The V call is TRBV11-2, the J call TRBJ2-1; D is unclear. The CDR3 length is 14 residues. The V gene's germline CDR1 is SGHAT and CDR2 FQNNGV. Trimming stripped 0 bases from V and 3 bases from J, with 6 bases between. CDR3: CASSLDSVYNEQFF. The CDR3 DNA reads TGTGCCAGCAGCTTAGATTCCGTCTACAATGAGCAGTTCTTC.

Notes on this clonotype: As an off-target read in a library built for alpha chains, this beta chain has a frequency of little significance. This rearrangement joins TRBV6-1 to TRBJ2-3; 9 nucleotides align to TRBD2. Germline V lookup: CDR1 MNHNS, CDR2 SASEGT. The ends lost 2 bases at V and 4 bases at J; junction bases unmatched: 4. The CDR3 is made up of 15 amino acids. In nucleotides, the CDR3 is TGTGCCAGCAGTGAACGGCTAGCGGGGCCAGATACGCAGTATTTT. Translating gives CASSERLAGPDTQYF.

Points on this clonotype: This beta chain appears as a stray read in a library generated for alpha chains; its size is not informative. The chain uses TRBV18 and TRBJ2-3; D gene ambiguous. In germline, CDR1 is KGHSH, CDR2 LQKENI. Trimming stripped 2 bases from V and 4 bases from J, with 10 bases between. The CDR3 is made up of 14 amino acids. The DNA of the CDR3 is TGTGCCAGCTCACCATTCCCAGCCTCAGATACGCAGTATTTT. Its protein product is CASSPFPASDTQYF.

As to this clonotype: The library was prepared for alpha chains; this beta chain is a stray read, so its frequency means little. The genes are TRBV29-1 and TRBJ2-1, with D maybe TRBD2 (5 bases). Germline V gives CDR1 SQVTM, CDR2 ANQGSEA. Trimming pared 5 bases from V and 8 bases from J, leaving 19 bases between. This CDR3 has 14 amino acids. In nucleotides, the CDR3 is TGCAGCGTTTGTTCGGACTTCCTTTCGTATGAGCAGTTCTTC. Translated: CSVCSDFLSYEQFF.

This clonotype was seen a handful of times. This beta chain turned up in a library designed for alpha chains; as an off-target read, its abundance says little. The V call is TRBV4-2, the J call TRBJ2-2; D is unclear. Germline V gene sequence: CDR1 LGHNA, CDR2 YNFKEQ. The CDR3 runs to 11 residues. Trimming took 8 bases from V and 6 from J, leaving 7 bases between them. CDR3 loop: CASGDPGELFF. CDR3 in DNA: TGTGCCAGCGGCGATCCCGGGGAGCTGTTTTTT.

Comments on this clonotype: The library was built for alpha chains, so this beta chain is an off-target read and its size means little. The J gene is TRBJ2-7, the V gene TRBV6-5, with D possibly TRBD2 on 5 matching bases. Germline loops: CDR1 MNHEY, CDR2 SVGAGI. The CDR3 runs 14 residues. The V and J ends lost 2 bases and 3 bases respectively, with 11 bases between them. This CDR3 is CASSYGGGGYEQYF. The DNA of the CDR3 is TGTGCCAGCAGTTACGGAGGTGGAGGCTACGAGCAGTACTTC.

Remarks on this clonotype: Little can be read into the size of this beta chain, an off-target read in a library designed for alpha chains. The genes are TRBV5-5 and TRBJ2-3; 8 bases align to TRBD2. V dropped 4 bases and J dropped 2; count of bases not matched to a gene: 9. Per germline, CDR1 SGHKS and CDR2 YYEKEE (reference sequence). The length of the CDR3 is 16 residues. CDR3 DNA sequence: TGTGCCAGCAGCCCGTCGGGAGGGGCTGTCACAGATACGCAGTATTTT. Its protein is CASSPSGGAVTDTQYF.

By share of the sample, this clonotype is large (0.1 to 1%). This beta chain represents an off-target read in a library built for alpha chains; its size is of limited meaning. The CDR3 reads CASSLRPEGWHSPLHF. In DNA, the CDR3 is TGTGCCAGCAGCCTACGGCCGGAGGGATGGCATTCACCCCTCCACTTT. The chain has TRBV11-2 and TRBJ1-6, with unresolved D. This CDR3 spans 16 amino acids. CDR1 and CDR2 (germline): SGHAT, FQNNGV. The germline V and J ends were trimmed by 5 bases and 8 bases, with 19 bases remaining between them.